The T cell receptor beta chain under discussion was sequenced for a study of glioma-infiltrating T cells after dendritic cell vaccination. Study as a whole: Patients had newly diagnosed or recurrent glioblastoma and received dendritic cell vaccines.

Germline V gene data show CDR1 as GTSNPN and CDR2 as SVGIG (reference sequence). This CDR3 has 13 residues. V was trimmed by 7 bases and J by 1 base, leaving 13 bases between them. The method was immunoSEQ multiplex PCR; TCRdb's version includes in-frame clones alone and lacks a portion of them. The sample includes tens of thousands of clones, roughly 86% of them seen just once. Time point defined: after dendritic cell vaccination, including at tumor progression/relapse. None of the glioblastoma patients had an isocitrate dehydrogenase mutation. Blood PBMC samples: pre-vaccination, two weeks post third vaccination, and at tumor progression.

Sequenced material: blood, taken after dendritic cell vaccination. V usage is TRBV30 and J usage is TRBJ1-1; unclear D gene. The origin of this receptor is a human donor with glioblastoma. CDR3 sequence reads: CASPGRGNTEAFF. CDR3 DNA sequence: TGTGCCTCTCCCGGACGGGGGAACACTGAAGCTTTCTTT.